This T cell receptor beta chain was recorded in a study of control samples from healthy donors and cancer patients. CDR3 size: 13 residues. Losses at the gene ends were 4 bases for V and 4 bases for J; bases not matched to a gene: 2. Profiling relied on immunoSEQ multiplex PCR, and the TCRdb table lists in-frame clones only, not all of them. The sample consists of around 70,000 clones, approximately 91% of them appearing once. Sequenced material: PBMCs. The clonotype originates from a woman aged 50 to 65 with colorectal cancer. The chain combines TRBV12-3 or TRBV12-4 with TRBJ2-5, with TRBD1 identical over 8 bases. CDR3 protein: CASSSTGAETQYF. For the CDR3, the DNA is TGTGCCAGCAGTTCGACAGGGGCAGAGACCCAGTACTTC.